This T cell receptor beta chain was obtained from a study of blood T cell repertoires in COVID-19. The repertoire was sequenced with immunoSEQ multiplex PCR; TCRdb's copy has only in-frame clones and lacks some. The sample records about 64,000 clones, 86% being singletons. The V gene lost 7 bases and the J gene lost 5 bases, with 20 bases spanning the gap. Germline V lookup: CDR1 SNHLY, CDR2 FYNNEI. This CDR3 is 15 amino acids long. This clone was counted between two and nine times. The clonotype was recovered from a man between 35 and 55 years old with acute or convalescent COVID-19. V gene TRBV2 combines with J gene TRBJ2-5; weak D call: TRBD1 (5 bases). Sample: peripheral blood. The CDR3 loop is CASTPRLRASETQYF. CDR3 coding DNA: TGTGCCAGCACCCCTAGACTCAGGGCATCGGAGACCCAGTACTTC.